The source of this T cell receptor (beta chain) is a study of blood T cell repertoires in COVID-19. Source study methods: Amplification of reference gene primers was used by the study to estimate nucleated cell counts. The protocol was immunoSEQ multiplex PCR, while the TCRdb copy is restricted to in-frame clones and leaves out a portion. Clone size and V and J calls were adopted from that table, with D and trimming inferred from the DNA. The table includes 35,000 to 40,000 clones, about 85% detected once. Germline V CDR1 and CDR2: SGHTA, FQGNSA. Germline trimming cut 2 bases from V and 3 bases from J; bases unmatched to any gene: 4. This CDR3 is built from 16 residues.

The sequenced sample was peripheral blood. The origin of this receptor is a middle-aged man with active COVID-19. This chain joins TRBV7-2 and TRBJ2-1, with TRBD2 matching 10 bases. The CDR3 loop is CASSLLVAGGYNEQFF. DNA of the CDR3: TGTGCCAGCAGCTTACTCGTAGCGGGGGGCTACAATGAGCAGTTCTTC.